The 16 T cell receptor beta chains reported below all come from one sample, sequenced in a study of vaccination and CD4 T cells after COVID-19. CD4+ T cells that had been cultured provided DNA sequenced with the Oncomine TCR Beta short-read assay. From the PCR reads, TCRdb called clonotypes with MiXCR, one entry per CDR3 protein. The sample includes approximately 12,000 distinct CDR3 sequences, around 60% of them seen just once. Treatment meaning: roughly 10-day PBMC culture with coronavirus spike peptide pools or control peptides (ViraFEST assay). These TCRs' antigens remain unknown. The starting material was CD4+ T cells from blood, cultured in vitro, obtained before SARS-CoV-2 vaccination. The receptors derive from a human donor who had recovered from COVID-19.

This clonotype turned up a few times. V and J are TRBV6-5 and TRBJ1-2, with 7 bases aligning to TRBD1. V lost 2 bases, J lost 7 bases, and 7 bases stayed unmatched. Germline V gene lookup returns CDR1 MNHEY and CDR2 SVGAGI. There are 14 residues in the CDR3. The CDR3: CASSYRTRGGGYTF. The CDR3 coding sequence is TGTGCCAGCAGTTACCGTACCAGGGGGGGTGGCTACACCTTC.

J is TRBJ2-7 and V is TRBV19, with D tentatively TRBD1 (6 bases). V was cut by 10 bases and J by 1 base, with 14 bases left in between. From germline, CDR1 is LNHDA and CDR2 SQIVND (reference sequence). This CDR3 is 13 amino acids long. CDR3 coding DNA: TGTGCCACCATGTCTGGACAGTCCTACGAGCAGTACTTC. Translated: CATMSGQSYEQYF.

The chain recombines TRBV18 with TRBJ2-1; D is ambiguous. Germline V gives CDR1 KGHSH, CDR2 LQKENI. Trimming removed 4 bases from V and 3 bases from J, with 7 bases in between. The CDR3 runs to 13 residues. The CDR3 loop is CASSLSVYNEQFF. CDR3 coding DNA: TGTGCCAGCTCACTCAGTGTCTACAATGAGCAGTTCTTC.

The rearrangement joins TRBV7-9 to TRBJ1-1; no firm D call. The V end lost 8 bases, the J end lost 3 bases, and 10 bases lay between the germline ends. The CDR3 has 12 residues. Germline V CDR1 and CDR2: SEHNR, FQNEAQ (reference sequence). The CDR3 loop is CASQDWDTEAFF. CDR3 bases: TGTGCCAGCCAGGACTGGGACACTGAAGCTTTCTTT.

This clonotype was counted a few times. The chain employs TRBV10-3 and TRBJ1-6; D is undetermined. The CDR3 spans 17 residues. V shed 0 bases and J shed 0 bases, with 9 bases lying between them. Germline V lookup: CDR1 ENHRY, CDR2 SYGVKD. The CDR3 sequence is CAISESVRSSYNSPLHF. CDR3 coding DNA: TGTGCCATCAGTGAGTCGGTCAGGAGCTCCTATAATTCACCCCTCCACTTT.

The chain combines TRBV15 with TRBJ2-4; the D gene is possibly TRBD2 (6 bases). The CDR3 has 14 amino acids. Germline-derived CDR1 and CDR2 are LNHNV and YYDKDF (reference sequence). Trimming took off 1 base at V and 10 bases at J, with 14 bases between the two ends. The CDR3 loop is CATSRARAGRIQYF. CDR3 in DNA: TGTGCCACCAGCAGAGCTCGGGCGGGGCGTATTCAGTACTTC.

This rearrangement joins TRBV6-4 to TRBJ1-1; no reliable D call. Looked up from germline, CDR1 is MRHNA and CDR2 is SNTAGT. Trimming left V 10 bases short and J 3 bases short, with 3 bases between. CDR3 length equals 9 residues. The CDR3 DNA reads TGTGCCATCTACACTGAAGCTTTCTTT. This codes for CAIYTEAFF.

This clonotype was detected only a few times. The gene calls are TRBV20-1 and TRBJ1-6, with D unresolved. V lost 5 bases, J lost 10 bases, and 18 bases lay in between. Per germline, CDR1 DFQATT and CDR2 SNEGSKA (reference sequence). The CDR3 runs to 14 residues. The CDR3, as DNA: TGCAGTGCTGTGGATCGGGCGGGAGTGTCACCCCTCCACTTT. Residues: CSAVDRAGVSPLHF.

The V call is TRBV6-1, the J call TRBJ1-6, with D unclear. The CDR3 is 15 residues long. Trimming removed 5 bases from V and 4 bases from J, with 12 bases in between. Germline V gene data show CDR1 as MNHNS and CDR2 as SASEGT. The CDR3 DNA sequence: TGTGCCAGCAGTCCGAAGGCGGGTTATAATTCACCCCTCCACTTT. Translated: CASSPKAGYNSPLHF.

This clonotype was recorded a few times. The genes are TRBV20-1 and TRBJ1-4; D unclear. Germline CDR1 and CDR2: DFQATT and SNEGSKA (reference sequence). The V gene lost 6 bases and the J gene lost 5 bases, with 4 bases spanning the gap. The CDR3 is made up of 10 amino acids. CDR3 sequence (DNA): TGCAGTGCCGAAAATGAAAAACTGTTTTTT. Its protein is CSAENEKLFF.

The chain couples TRBV7-3 to TRBJ2-3; 9 nucleotides line up with TRBD1. The length of the CDR3 is 15 residues. With 4 bases clipped from V and 2 bases from J, the junction kept 4 bases outside the gene matches. Germline V gives CDR1 SGHTA, CDR2 FQGTGA. The CDR3 DNA reads as TGTGCCAGCAGCTGGGGGACAGGGTACACAGATACGCAGTATTTT. It yields the protein CASSWGTGYTDTQYF.

This chain joins TRBV20-1 and TRBJ1-6; D not resolved. Trimming stripped 2 bases from V and 7 bases from J, with 9 bases between. The CDR3 consists of 13 residues. The germline gives CDR1 DFQATT, CDR2 SNEGSKA (reference sequence). The CDR3 DNA sequence: TGCAGTGCTAGAACAAGGGCAAATTCACCCCTCCACTTT. It codes for CSARTRANSPLHF.

This rearrangement joins TRBV20-1 to TRBJ2-5; weak D call: TRBD2 (5 bases). Germline loops: CDR1 DFQATT, CDR2 SNEGSKA (reference sequence). V lost 3 bases and J 4 bases, leaving 9 bases between the germline ends. The CDR3 is 12 amino acids. The CDR3 sequence is CSASDGVETQYF. CDR3 in DNA: TGCAGTGCTAGTGACGGGGTAGAGACCCAGTACTTC.

As DNA, the CDR3 is TGTGCCAGCAGCGCCGGGGGGTACCAAGAGACCCAGTACTTC. Its protein product is CASSAGGYQETQYF. The V gene is TRBV5-4, the J gene TRBJ2-5; 7 nucleotides match TRBD2. Looked up from germline, CDR1 is SGHNT and CDR2 is YYREEE (reference sequence). V shed 4 bases and J 0 bases; nucleotides not matched to a gene: 3. The length of the CDR3 is 14 residues.

The rearrangement joins TRBV7-3 to TRBJ2-3, with a weak D call TRBD1 (6 bases). CDR3 length: 18 residues. The germline V and J ends were trimmed by 2 bases and 6 bases, with 24 bases remaining between them. Per germline, CDR1 SGHTA and CDR2 FQGTGA. The CDR3 nucleotides read TGTGCCAGCAGCTTAGGTTTCGGGCAGGGGCCCCTCCACGATACGCAGTATTTT. It codes for CASSLGFGQGPLHDTQYF.

This clonotype has only a few counts. This chain joins TRBV20-1 and TRBJ1-6; 7 bases line up with TRBD1. CDR1 is DFQATT, CDR2 SNEGSKA, per germline (reference sequence). The J segment lost 1 base and the V segment lost 5 bases, leaving 8 bases of the junction unmatched. The CDR3 runs to 16 residues. CDR3 sequence (DNA): TGCAGTGCTCCTGCAGGGGGAAGGTCCTATAATTCACCCCTCCACTTT. This translates into CSAPAGGRSYNSPLHF.